The rows below give T cell receptor beta chains drawn from one sample of a study of blood T cell repertoires in COVID-19. Assay: immunoSEQ multiplex PCR; the TCRdb copy retains only in-frame clones and omits some. The sample has about 330,000 clones, roughly 84% seen once; the top ten hold roughly 1%. Input material: PBMCs or T cells enriched from blood (not recorded which). All receptors come from a woman aged 25 to 45 who had recovered from COVID-19. The CDR3 runs from the conserved cysteine through the conserved F or W. The order of the fields is CDR3 protein, CDR3 DNA, clone size, J gene, D gene, V gene. A D gene is named only where the DNA matches it firmly. The listing skips clone size in some rows; elsewhere it reads once, few, many or a size class.

CASSLGQVDQPQHF | TGTGCCAGCAGCCTAGGACAGGTTGATCAGCCCCAGCATTTT | - | TRBJ1-5 | TRBD1 | TRBV3-1/TRBV3-2
CASSLSRDIYNEQFF | TGTGCCAGCAGTTTATCCCGGGACATCTACAATGAGCAGTTCTTC | - | TRBJ2-1 | - | TRBV27
CASSRRRDRVGQPQHF | TGTGCCAGTAGTCGACGCCGGGACAGGGTGGGTCAGCCCCAGCATTTT | - | TRBJ1-5 | TRBD1 | TRBV19
CARFTGAGGYTF | TGTGCCCGGTTCACAGGGGCGGGTGGCTACACCTTC | many | TRBJ1-2 | TRBD1 | TRBV30
CASSLSPPVAGGQETQYF | TGTGCCAGCAGCTTAAGCCCCCCGGTAGCGGGGGGCCAAGAGACCCAGTACTTC | once | TRBJ2-5 | TRBD2 | TRBV7-2
CASSLFGQGRRTRYEQYF | TGTGCCAGCAGCTTATTTGGGCAGGGGCGAAGAACCCGCTACGAGCAGTACTTC | - | TRBJ2-7 | - | TRBV7-9
CASSEVSGLGSPLHF | TGTGCCAGCAGTGAAGTATCGGGGTTAGGTTCACCCCTCCACTTT | few | TRBJ1-6 | - | TRBV6-1
CASSPNRKQNTEAFF | TGCGCCAGCAGCCCCAACAGGAAACAGAACACTGAAGCTTTCTTT | - | TRBJ1-1 | - | TRBV5-1
CASSYFNRGNEQFF | TGTGCCAGCAGTTACTTCAACAGGGGGAATGAGCAGTTCTTC | once | TRBJ2-1 | TRBD1 | TRBV6-2/TRBV6-3
CASRLTGANYGYTF | TGCGCCAGCCGCCTCACAGGGGCTAACTATGGCTACACCTTC | - | TRBJ1-2 | TRBD1 | TRBV10-2
CASSPGGIGNQPQHF | TGTGCCAGCAGCCCAGGGGGTATAGGAAATCAGCCCCAGCATTTT | - | TRBJ1-5 | TRBD1 | TRBV7-9
CSVRDYNEQFF | TGCAGCGTTCGAGACTACAATGAGCAGTTCTTC | - | TRBJ2-1 | - | TRBV29-1
CASSPRGGGRGSGANVLTF | TGCGCCAGCAGCCCAAGGGGGGGCGGCAGGGGATCAGGGGCCAACGTCCTGACTTTC | - | TRBJ2-6 | - | TRBV5-1
CASSIPSWAGLRSRARNTIYF | TGTGCCAGCAGCATCCCGTCGTGGGCAGGTTTACGATCGCGGGCCAGGAACACCATATATTTT | - | TRBJ1-3 | - | TRBV7-8
CASSPLTGSEAFF | TGTGCCAGCAGCCCCCTGACAGGGTCTGAAGCTTTCTTT | - | TRBJ1-1 | TRBD1 | TRBV7-6
CASSLLGSSGNTIYF | TGCGCCAGCAGCTTGCTTGGGAGCTCTGGAAACACCATATATTTT | - | TRBJ1-3 | - | TRBV5-1
CASSVGTASYEQYF | TGTGCCAGCAGCGTAGGGACAGCCTCCTACGAGCAGTACTTC | - | TRBJ2-7 | - | TRBV9
CASSSRSRANTGELFF | TGTGCCAGCAGCAGCAGGAGCAGGGCGAACACCGGGGAGCTGTTTTTT | - | TRBJ2-2 | - | TRBV5-8
CASAPPRGTNTGELFF | TGTGCTAGTGCCCCCCCTCGGGGTACGAACACCGGGGAGCTGTTTTTT | - | TRBJ2-2 | - | TRBV12-5
CASSRGGPRYEQYF | TGTGCCAGCAGCCGAGGGGGGCCCCGCTACGAGCAGTACTTC | - | TRBJ2-7 | - | TRBV7-8
CASSTRQGLNTEAFF | TGTGCCAGCAGTACTCGACAGGGTTTGAACACTGAAGCTTTCTTT | - | TRBJ1-1 | TRBD1 | TRBV6-5
CAILTGTDDTLLYEQYF | TGTGCCATCCTGACCGGGACTGACGACACTCTCCTCTACGAGCAGTACTTC | - | TRBJ2-7 | - | TRBV7-2
CASSSGRNQPQHF | TGTGCCAGCAGTTCTGGCAGAAATCAGCCCCAGCATTTT | - | TRBJ1-5 | - | TRBV12-3/TRBV12-4
CASSWDGGTDTQYF | TGTGCCAGCAGCTGGGATGGGGGGACAGATACGCAGTATTTT | - | TRBJ2-3 | - | TRBV5-8
CASSFGTGLMDEQYF | TGTGCCAGCAGTTTCGGGACAGGGTTGATGGACGAGCAGTACTTC | few | TRBJ2-7 | TRBD1 | TRBV27
CASSHGQGNTEAFF | TGTGCCAGCAGCCATGGACAGGGGAACACTGAAGCTTTCTTT | - | TRBJ1-1 | TRBD1 | TRBV3-1/TRBV3-2
CATSAYPGNTGELFF | TGTGCCACCAGTGCCTACCCGGGGAACACCGGGGAGCTGTTTTTT | few | TRBJ2-2 | - | TRBV24-1
CASSPLFGDGARPLSGELFF | TGTGCCAGCAGCCCACTGTTCGGCGACGGAGCGCGTCCCTTAAGCGGGGAGCTGTTTTTT | once | TRBJ2-2 | - | TRBV28
CASRLTGVSGEQYF | TGTGCCAGTAGACTCACTGGGGTCTCGGGAGAGCAGTACTTC | - | TRBJ2-7 | - | TRBV19
CASSLLSAGGITDTQYF | TGTGCCAGCAGTTTACTGTCCGCGGGGGGGATTACAGATACGCAGTATTTT | - | TRBJ2-3 | TRBD2 | TRBV28
CASSRQGGATQYF | TGTGCCAGCAGTCGACAGGGGGGCGCGACCCAGTACTTC | - | TRBJ2-5 | TRBD1 | TRBV6-5
CASSLAGFKTEAFF | TGTGCCAGCAGCTTGGCCGGGTTTAAGACTGAAGCTTTCTTT | - | TRBJ1-1 | - | TRBV5-4
CASSYSQALSPLHF | TGTGCCAGCAGTTACAGTCAAGCCCTTTCACCCCTCCACTTT | - | TRBJ1-6 | - | TRBV3-1/TRBV3-2
CASSRQGAFPQHF | TGTGCCAGCAGTCGCCAGGGGGCGTTTCCCCAGCATTTT | - | TRBJ1-5 | TRBD1 | TRBV2
CASSWDRGNEQFF | TGTGCCAGCAGCTGGGACAGGGGTAACGAGCAGTTCTTC | - | TRBJ2-1 | TRBD1 | TRBV7-9
CASTGLYGYTF | TGTGCCAGTACGGGTCTCTATGGCTACACCTTC | - | TRBJ1-2 | - | TRBV19
CASSRTSDRGTDTQYF | TGTGCCAGCAGTCGCACATCGGACAGGGGCACAGATACGCAGTATTTT | - | TRBJ2-3 | TRBD1 | TRBV3-1/TRBV3-2
CASSTGQGASYGYTF | TGTGCCAGTAGTACGGGACAGGGGGCCTCCTATGGCTACACCTTC | - | TRBJ1-2 | TRBD1 | TRBV19
CATPGQGNSPLHF | TGTGCCACCCCGGGACAGGGGAATTCACCCCTCCACTTT | - | TRBJ1-6 | TRBD1 | TRBV24-1
CASSRLTDTQYF | TGTGCCAGCAGTCGACTAACAGATACGCAGTATTTT | - | TRBJ2-3 | - | TRBV6-2/TRBV6-3
CASSPSLGQTYEQYF | TGTGCCAGCAGCCCATCCCTGGGGCAGACCTACGAGCAGTACTTC | few | TRBJ2-7 | - | TRBV6-5
CASSVFSGGAGTGELFF | TGTGCCAGCAGCGTATTCAGCGGGGGGGCCGGCACCGGGGAGCTGTTTTTT | - | TRBJ2-2 | TRBD2 | TRBV9
CATTAGDREKLFF | TGTGCCACAACTGCAGGGGATCGTGAAAAACTGTTTTTT | - | TRBJ1-4 | - | TRBV15
CARDGYWQGAVKETQYF | TGTGCCAGGGATGGATATTGGCAGGGGGCTGTAAAAGAGACCCAGTACTTC | - | TRBJ2-5 | TRBD1 | TRBV19
CASSLSQGAHTEAFF | TGTGCCAGCAGCTTAAGTCAGGGGGCCCACACTGAAGCTTTCTTT | - | TRBJ1-1 | TRBD1 | TRBV7-9
CSVSTGVSYEQYF | TGCAGCGTTTCTACAGGGGTCTCCTACGAGCAGTACTTC | - | TRBJ2-7 | TRBD1 | TRBV29-1
CASSGRRFGGTDTEAFF | TGTGCCAGCAGCGGTAGACGCTTTGGGGGGACGGACACTGAAGCTTTCTTT | - | TRBJ1-1 | - | TRBV2
CASSSHASGANVLTF | TGTGCCAGCAGCTCCCACGCGTCTGGGGCCAACGTCCTGACTTTC | - | TRBJ2-6 | - | TRBV7-2
CSVVGVSTNEKLFF | TGCAGCGTTGTAGGGGTATCAACTAATGAAAAACTGTTTTTT | few | TRBJ1-4 | - | TRBV29-1
CASSPLGVGRDF | TGTGCCAGCAGTCCCCTGGGGGTCGGGAGAGACTTC | - | TRBJ2-7 | - | TRBV6-2/TRBV6-3